These 30 T cell receptor beta chains came from one sample sequenced in a study of blood T cell repertoires in COVID-19. Profiling relied on immunoSEQ multiplex PCR, and the TCRdb table lists in-frame clones only, not all of them. The table lists 90,000 to 100,000 clones, approximately 90% of them singletons, with 4% to 5.5% in the top ten. The sequencing input was peripheral blood. These TCRs come from a man between 65 and 85 years old with acute or convalescent COVID-19.

V usage is TRBV5-5 and J usage is TRBJ1-2; tentative D call: TRBD1 (6 bases). CDR3 length: 18 amino acids. The ends were cut back, 0 bases at V and 6 bases at J, with 24 bases in the middle. Germline CDR1 and CDR2: SGHKS and YYEKEE (reference sequence). The CDR3 here is CASSLGFRGARGSDGYTF. Written as DNA, the CDR3 is TGTGCCAGCAGCTTGGGTTTTCGGGGGGCAAGGGGATCTGATGGCTACACCTTC. The variable domain in full, completed from reference TRBV5-5 and TRBJ1-2, reads DAGVTQSPTHLIKTRGQQVTLRCSPISGHKSVSWYQQVLGQGPQFIFQYYEKEERGRGNFPDRFSARQFPNYSSELNVNALLLGDSALYLCASSLGFRGARGSDGYTFGSGTRLTVV.

V and J are TRBV28 and TRBJ1-2; 9 bases are a match to TRBD1. This CDR3 region has 14 residues. V shed 6 bases and J 4 bases; nucleotides not matched to a gene: 6. Germline assignment: CDR1 MDHEN and CDR2 SYDVKM. The CDR3 DNA follows: TGTGCCAGCAGCACAGGGGGCCCTATCTATGGCTACACCTTC. It is translated as CASSTGGPIYGYTF.

The chain links TRBV11-2 to TRBJ2-3, with 7 bases matching TRBD2. Germline V gene sequence: CDR1 SGHAT, CDR2 FQNNGV. The CDR3 runs 14 residues. V dropped 1 base and J dropped 4; count of bases not matched to a gene: 2. The CDR3 DNA is TGTGCCAGCAGCTTAGCGGGGGGACCAGATACGCAGTATTTT. Its translation: CASSLAGGPDTQYF.

The chain employs TRBV9 and TRBJ1-2, with D hard to call. Looked up from germline, CDR1 is SGDLS and CDR2 is YYNGEE. The CDR3 sequence is 13 residues long. V was cut by 1 base and J by 6 bases, with 10 bases left in between. CDR3: CASSVNTRDGYTF. The CDR3 DNA follows: TGTGCCAGCAGCGTAAATACACGGGATGGCTACACCTTC. The whole variable domain, filled in from reference TRBV9 and TRBJ1-2, reads DSGVTQTPKHLITATGQRVTLRCSPRSGDLSVYWYQQSLDQGLQFLIQYYNGEERAKGNILERFSAQQFPDLHSELNLSSLELGDSALYFCASSVNTRDGYTFGSGTRLTVV.

The chain has TRBV6-8 and TRBJ2-7; 9 nucleotides match TRBD1. Germline V CDR1 and CDR2: MNHGY, SAAAGT. V was clipped by 0 bases and J by 3 bases; unmatched bases: 3. This CDR3 spans 15 amino acids. Here the CDR3 DNA reads TGTGCCAGCAGTTACTCGACAGGGGGACACTACGAGCAGTACTTC. This translates into CASSYSTGGHYEQYF.

The CDR3 bases are TGTGCCAGCAGTCAACTAGCGGGGGGGCCTTCCTACAATGAGCAGTTCTTC. It codes for CASSQLAGGPSYNEQFF. The V call is TRBV6-4, the J call TRBJ2-1, with TRBD2 identical over 13 bases. This CDR3 has 17 residues. Looked up from germline, CDR1 is MRHNA and CDR2 is SNTAGT. The junction had 5 bases not matched to a gene; V was cut back by 5 bases and J by 1 base.

The CDR3 sequence: CASRGTGNNQPQHF. In DNA, the CDR3 is TGTGCCAGCAGAGGGACAGGGAACAATCAGCCCCAGCATTTT. V gene TRBV27 combines with J gene TRBJ1-5; TRBD1 agrees at 9 bases. This CDR3 comprises 14 residues. Germline trimming cut 6 bases from V and 3 bases from J; bases unmatched to any gene: 3. The germline CDR1 and CDR2 sequences are MNHEY and SMNVEV (reference sequence).

The chain employs TRBV2 and TRBJ1-4; 7 bases align to TRBD1. V trimming: 3 bases; J trimming: 1 base; junction bases outside the gene matches: 5. CDR3 size: 16 residues. Germline assignment: CDR1 SNHLY and CDR2 FYNNEI. CDR3 residues: CASSDRGWGTNEKLFF. DNA for the CDR3: TGTGCCAGCAGTGACAGGGGGTGGGGAACTAATGAAAAACTGTTTTTT.

The V and J genes are TRBV30 and TRBJ1-1; the D gene is possibly TRBD1 (5 bases). Germline V gives CDR1 GTSNPN, CDR2 SVGIG (reference sequence). The CDR3 loop spans 13 amino acids. V was pared by 3 bases and J by 6 bases, with 14 bases between. The CDR3 DNA sequence: TGTGCCTGGAGCGACCGACTAGGGGCTGAAGCTTTCTTT. Translation gives CAWSDRLGAEAFF.

The gene calls are TRBV10-3 and TRBJ2-7; 9 bases fit TRBD1. CDR1 and CDR2 (germline): ENHRY, SYGVKD. The CDR3 totals 17 residues. The V segment lost 6 bases and the J segment 6 bases; nucleotides outside the gene matches: 18. The chain's CDR3 is CAIRLTPSRDRVPEQYF. The CDR3 DNA is TGTGCCATCAGGCTGACCCCGTCTCGGGACAGGGTCCCCGAGCAGTACTTC.

J is TRBJ1-5 and V is TRBV5-6; D might be TRBD1 (5 bases). The CDR3 consists of 15 residues. In germline, CDR1 is SGHDT, CDR2 YYEEEE. V lost 0 bases and J lost 1, with 8 bases in between. In DNA form, the CDR3 reads TGTGCCAGCAGCTTGGCGGGGGGAAGCAATCAGCCCCAGCATTTT. Protein sequence: CASSLAGGSNQPQHF.

V gene TRBV7-6 combines with J gene TRBJ2-2, with TRBD2 matching 10 bases. The length of the CDR3 is 17 residues. V lost 1 base, J lost 1 base, and 3 bases stayed unmatched. Germline lookup yields CDR1 SGHVS and CDR2 FNYEAQ. CDR3 amino acids: CASSLERLAGNTGELFF. The DNA for the CDR3 is TGTGCCAGCAGCTTAGAAAGACTAGCGGGGAACACCGGGGAGCTGTTTTTT.

The gene calls are TRBV15 and TRBJ1-2; 7 nucleotides agree with TRBD1. The length of the CDR3 is 14 residues. Germline V lookup: CDR1 LNHNV, CDR2 YYDKDF (reference sequence). Trimming removed 0 bases from V and 4 bases from J; junction bases left unmatched: 2. CDR3 protein: CATSRDQGVYGYTF. CDR3 in DNA: TGTGCCACCAGCAGAGACCAGGGGGTCTATGGCTACACCTTC. Looking up the rest from reference TRBV15 and TRBJ1-2 gives the full variable domain: DAMVIQNPRYQVTQFGKPVTLSCSQTLNHNVMYWYQQKSSQAPKLLFHYYDKDFNNEADTPDNFQSRRPNTSFCFLDIRSPGLGDTAMYLCATSRDQGVYGYTFGSGTRLTVV.

The V and J genes are TRBV13 and TRBJ2-3; 10 positions agree with TRBD2. Germline CDR1 and CDR2: PRHDT and FYEKMQ (reference sequence). This CDR3 contains 16 residues. The trim removed 2 bases at V and 2 bases at J, leaving 4 bases unmatched. The CDR3 reads CASSLRTSGYTDTQYF. CDR3 coding DNA: TGTGCCAGCAGCTTAAGGACTAGCGGCTACACAGATACGCAGTATTTT. Based on the CDR3 plus reference TRBV13 and TRBJ2-3, the full variable domain is AAGVIQSPRHLIKEKRETATLKCYPIPRHDTVYWYQQGPGQDPQFLISFYEKMQSDKGSIPDRFSAQQFSDYHSELNMSSLELGDSALYFCASSLRTSGYTDTQYFGPGTRLTVL.

V is TRBV30 and J is TRBJ1-2; D is uncertain. Germline-derived CDR1 and CDR2 are GTSNPN and SVGIG (reference sequence). CDR3 length: 14 residues. Trimming removed 0 bases at V and 7 bases at J, with 15 bases between. Here the CDR3 reads CAWSVGALEGGYTF. In DNA, the CDR3 is TGTGCCTGGAGTGTAGGAGCCCTCGAGGGTGGCTACACCTTC.

The chain links TRBV7-6 to TRBJ2-2; 11 nucleotides align to TRBD2. The germline gives CDR1 SGHVS, CDR2 FNYEAQ. The V segment lost 6 bases and the J segment 5 bases; nucleotides outside the gene matches: 8. The CDR3 covers 16 residues. The CDR3 nucleotides read TGTGCCAGCAGATCCGGACTAGCGGGCGGGACCGGGGAGCTGTTTTTT. This translates into CASRSGLAGGTGELFF.

The V call is TRBV5-4, the J call TRBJ2-2; 12 nucleotides align to TRBD1. The trim removed 7 bases at V and 1 base at J, leaving 8 bases unmatched. The CDR3 contains 17 residues. The germline V gene has CDR1 SGHNT and CDR2 YYREEE (reference sequence). The CDR3 nucleotides read TGTGCCAGCTCGCCCGGGACAGGGGGCGTGAACACCGGGGAGCTGTTTTTT. Protein sequence: CASSPGTGGVNTGELFF.

The rearrangement uses TRBV7-2 and TRBJ2-1, with unresolved D. V was cut by 1 base and J by 4 bases, with 8 bases left in between. The CDR3 runs 14 residues. Germline V gives CDR1 SGHTA, CDR2 FQGNSA. Here the CDR3 reads CASSLVRLYNEQFF. As DNA, the CDR3 is TGTGCCAGCAGCTTAGTCAGACTTTACAATGAGCAGTTCTTC.

This clone was picked up one time. This chain links TRBV5-5 with TRBJ1-4, with 9 positions matching TRBD1. V was pared by 3 bases and J by 7 bases, with 10 bases of the junction left unmatched. This CDR3 has 16 amino acids. Germline values: CDR1 SGHKS, CDR2 YYEKEE (reference sequence). In DNA form, the CDR3 reads TGTGCCAGCAGCTCCTTAAACACAGGGGGCCTTGAAAAACTGTTTTTT. It specifies CASSSLNTGGLEKLFF.

The CDR3 loop reads CASRFSGGRMNTEAFF. In DNA, the CDR3 is TGTGCAAGTCGCTTCAGCGGGGGGAGGATGAACACTGAAGCTTTCTTT. V usage is TRBV12-2 and J usage is TRBJ1-1. TRBV12-2 is annotated as a pseudogene. This CDR3 comprises 16 residues.

This rearrangement joins TRBV5-8 to TRBJ1-6; the D gene is possibly TRBD1 (6 bases). The CDR3 is 14 amino acids. Trimming took off 4 bases at V and 6 bases at J, with 11 bases between the two ends. Germline lookup yields CDR1 SGHTS and CDR2 YDEGEE. The CDR3 DNA reads TGTGCCAGCAGCCGCCGGGACATTAATTCACCCCTCCACTTT. This sequence encodes CASSRRDINSPLHF. Full variable domain (missing parts from reference TRBV5-8 and TRBJ1-6): EAGVTQSPTHLIKTRGQQATLRCSPISGHTSVYWYQQALGLGLQFLLWYDEGEERNRGNFPPRFSGRQFPNYSSELNVNALELEDSALYLCASSRRDINSPLHFGNGTRLTVT.

V usage is TRBV20-1 and J usage is TRBJ2-7; tentatively, D is TRBD1 (5 bases). V lost 6 bases to trimming and J lost 2 bases, with 8 bases between them. Germline CDR1 reads DFQATT; CDR2 reads SNEGSKA (reference sequence). This CDR3 is 11 amino acids long. CDR3 sequence: CSAGQAYEQYV. CDR3 DNA: TGCAGTGCCGGACAAGCCTACGAGCAGTACGTC.

The genes are TRBV4-2 and TRBJ1-2; possibly TRBD1 for D (5 bases). Deletions cut 5 bases from V and 8 bases from J, with 15 bases between. The germline V gene encodes CDR1 LGHNA and CDR2 YNFKEQ. The CDR3 loop spans 13 amino acids. The DNA of the CDR3 is TGTGCCAGCAGCGCAGGGTATGACCGCGGCTACACCTTC. Residues: CASSAGYDRGYTF.

The chain's CDR3 is CSARQGSGTDTQYF. CDR3 bases: TGCAGCGCCCGACAGGGGTCGGGCACAGATACGCAGTATTTT. This chain joins TRBV29-1 and TRBJ2-3, with TRBD1 matching 8 bases. After removal of 7 bases from V and 1 base from J, the junction contained 7 bases not matched to a gene. CDR3 size: 14 residues. Germline CDR1 SQVTM, CDR2 ANQGSEA.

The chain carries TRBV4-2 and TRBJ2-5; 9 bases are shared with TRBD2. The germline V gene encodes CDR1 LGHNA and CDR2 YNFKEQ. The length of the CDR3 is 15 residues. V was clipped by 5 bases and J by 3 bases; unmatched bases: 7. The CDR3: CASSGAGGPEETQYF. The CDR3 DNA follows: TGTGCCAGCAGCGGGGCGGGGGGGCCGGAAGAGACCCAGTACTTC.

The V call is TRBV28, the J call TRBJ2-1; 9 positions match TRBD1. This CDR3 contains 14 residues. After removal of 7 bases from V and 4 bases from J, the junction contained 5 bases not matched to a gene. The germline V gene encodes CDR1 MDHEN and CDR2 SYDVKM. The CDR3 nucleotides read TGTGCCAGCACCAAGACAGGGGGGTACAATGAGCAGTTCTTC. This encodes CASTKTGGYNEQFF.

V is TRBV3-1 (or the pseudogene TRBV3-2) and J is TRBJ2-3, with 9 bases matching TRBD2. Germline lookup yields CDR1 LGHDT and CDR2 YNNKEL (reference sequence). Losses at the gene ends were 4 bases for V and 4 bases for J; bases not matched to a gene: 9. The CDR3 is 16 residues long. The CDR3 bases are TGTGCCAGCAGCCCCTCCTTGGCTAGCGGGGCAGATACGCAGTATTTT. It yields the protein CASSPSLASGADTQYF.

The J gene is TRBJ1-2, the V gene TRBV6-5, with a possible D match to TRBD1 (5 bases). This CDR3 region has 16 residues. CDR1 is MNHEY, CDR2 SVGAGI, per germline. The V and J ends lost 4 bases and 1 base respectively, with 16 bases between them. The DNA of the CDR3 is TGTGCCAGCAGTTCCTCCTGGACGGGGGATAACTATGGCTACACCTTC. It codes for CASSSSWTGDNYGYTF.

This rearrangement joins TRBV19 to TRBJ1-5; D might be TRBD1 (5 bases). Germline V gene data show CDR1 as LNHDA and CDR2 as SQIVND (reference sequence). The CDR3 is made up of 14 amino acids. Trimming removed 5 bases from V and 2 bases from J, with 10 bases in between. The CDR3 loop is CASSSGNGNQPQHF. The DNA of the CDR3 is TGTGCCAGTAGTTCAGGGAATGGCAATCAGCCCCAGCATTTT.

The chain recombines TRBV24-1 with TRBJ1-5, with 8 bases matching TRBD1. The CDR3 length is 16 residues. Trimming removed 7 bases from V and 2 bases from J; junction bases left unmatched: 9. Germline lookup yields CDR1 KGHDR and CDR2 SFDVKD. The DNA of the CDR3 is TGTGCCACCAGGGACAGGGTAGCCAGCGGCAATCAGCCCCAGCATTTT. Amino acid sequence: CATRDRVASGNQPQHF.